The subject of this entry is one T cell receptor beta chain. The CDR3 contains 15 residues. V was pared by 5 bases and J by 7 bases, with 15 bases between. Germline values: CDR1 MNHNY, CDR2 SVGAGI (reference sequence). Authors' methods: How many nucleated cells were present was estimated from reference gene primer amplification. Assay: immunoSEQ multiplex PCR; the TCRdb copy retains only in-frame clones and omits some. V and J calls plus clone size are reproduced from that table; the DNA served to infer D and trimming. The sample contains some 200,000 clones, just under 85% of which appear only once. This entry belongs to a study of blood T cell repertoires in COVID-19. Study summary: Specimens from acute and convalescent COVID-19 originated in the United States, Italy and Spain. The cDNA or gDNA used as material had been derived from T cells, B-cell-depleted T cells, or PBMCs.

This TCR came from a human donor with acute or convalescent COVID-19. The donor label of this sample is uncertain. Sequencing used peripheral blood. The J gene is TRBJ1-6, the V gene TRBV6-6; perhaps TRBD1 as D (6 bases). This CDR3 reads CASSPPGVRNSPLHF. CDR3 coding DNA: TGTGCCAGCAGTCCCCCAGGGGTTCGGAATTCACCCCTCCACTTT.